The 11 T cell receptor beta chains presented below share a single source sample, sequenced in a study of blood T cell repertoires in COVID-19. This table comes from immunoSEQ multiplex PCR, and its TCRdb copy is limited to in-frame clones, with some not included. The sample holds 45,000 to 65,000 clones, 77% seen once. The sequencing sample was made of peripheral blood. These receptors came from a man between 70 and 80 years old with active or convalescent COVID-19.

The rearrangement links TRBV30 to TRBJ1-6; perhaps TRBD1 as D (5 bases). This CDR3 is 16 amino acids long. The germline V and J ends were trimmed by 0 bases and 10 bases, with 19 bases remaining between them. The germline gives CDR1 GTSNPN, CDR2 SVGIG (reference sequence). This CDR3 is CAWSVPGTSRGSPLHF. For the CDR3, the DNA is TGTGCCTGGAGTGTACCCGGGACCTCTCGGGGGTCACCCCTCCACTTT.

The genes are TRBV6-5 and TRBJ1-2; TRBD1 might be the D (6 bases). Germline lookup yields CDR1 MNHEY and CDR2 SVGAGI. Trimming pared 7 bases from V and 11 bases from J, leaving 17 bases between. The CDR3 totals 12 residues. In nucleotides, the CDR3 is TGTGCCAGCACTGCATCCCGGACAGTATACACCTTC. Encoded protein: CASTASRTVYTF.

V gene TRBV4-1 combines with J gene TRBJ2-1, with D unresolved. CDR1 is MGHRA and CDR2 is YSYEKL in the germline V gene. V gave up 0 bases and J gave up 0 bases, with 3 bases separating them. This CDR3 contains 14 residues. The CDR3 sequence is CASSQDRSYNEQFF. The CDR3 DNA is TGCGCCAGCAGCCAAGACCGCTCCTACAATGAGCAGTTCTTC.

The CDR3 protein is CASSRTSGSYEQYF. As DNA, the CDR3 is TGTGCCAGCAGCCGGACTAGCGGATCCTACGAGCAGTACTTC. The chain combines TRBV27 with TRBJ2-7; TRBD2 agrees at 10 bases. This CDR3 contains 14 residues. Germline V lookup: CDR1 MNHEY, CDR2 SMNVEV (reference sequence). Unmatched junction bases numbered 3, after V lost 6 bases and J lost 1 base.

The chain uses TRBV27 and TRBJ2-7; 9 nucleotides line up with TRBD1. Per germline, CDR1 MNHEY and CDR2 SMNVEV (reference sequence). The CDR3 extends over 16 amino acids. Trimming removed 0 bases from V and 3 bases from J; junction bases left unmatched: 6. The CDR3: CASSLSGTGRNYEQYF. The DNA of the CDR3 is TGTGCCAGCAGTTTATCAGGGACAGGGAGAAACTACGAGCAGTACTTC.

V gene TRBV4-1 combines with J gene TRBJ2-1; a possible D gene is TRBD2 (6 bases). There are 17 residues in the CDR3. V was cut by 4 bases and J by 3 bases, with 19 bases left in between. Looked up from germline, CDR1 is MGHRA and CDR2 is YSYEKL. The CDR3 spells CASSPLVRGMLYNEQFF. CDR3 nucleotide sequence: TGCGCCAGCAGCCCGTTAGTCCGCGGGATGCTCTACAATGAGCAGTTCTTC.

The genes are TRBV7-2 and TRBJ1-6; D may be TRBD1 (5 bases). The CDR3 spans 15 residues. Trimming pared 1 base from V and 7 bases from J, leaving 11 bases between. Germline V gene lookup returns CDR1 SGHTA and CDR2 FQGNSA. In nucleotides, the CDR3 is TGTGCCAGCAGCTTAGGTCAGGGTAGGAATTCACCCCTCCACTTT. It translates to CASSLGQGRNSPLHF.

The V call is TRBV11-3, the J call TRBJ2-7, with TRBD2 matching over 7 bases. CDR3 size: 17 residues. V shed 4 bases and J 2 bases; nucleotides not matched to a gene: 14. Germline V CDR1 and CDR2: SGHNT, YENEEA. Here the CDR3 reads CASSSGPVGLGAYEQYF. CDR3 in DNA: TGTGCCAGCAGCTCCGGCCCGGTCGGACTAGGGGCCTACGAGCAGTACTTC.

This chain links TRBV2 with TRBJ1-6; TRBD1 agrees at 9 bases. The CDR3 is 15 amino acids. The ends lost 2 bases at V and 10 bases at J; junction bases unmatched: 6. The germline CDR1 and CDR2 sequences are SNHLY and FYNNEI. CDR3 amino acids: CASSEQGQGTSPLHF. CDR3 DNA sequence: TGTGCCAGCAGTGAACAGGGACAGGGAACGTCACCCCTCCACTTT. The full variable domain, in which reference TRBV2 and TRBJ1-6 provide the parts outside the CDR3, is EPEVTQTPSHQVTQMGQEVILRCVPISNHLYFYWYRQILGQKVEFLVSFYNNEISEKSEIFDDQFSVERPDGSNFTLKIRSTKLEDSAMYFCASSEQGQGTSPLHFGNGTRLTVT.

V and J are TRBV5-1 and TRBJ2-3; 7 bases align to TRBD1. This CDR3 has 18 residues. CDR1 and CDR2 (germline): SGHRS, YFSETQ. With V trimmed by 9 bases and J by 2 bases, 21 bases remained unmatched. The CDR3 bases are TGCGCCACCCGCCTAACAGGGGCTTTAGCCCCTATCACAGATACGCAGTATTTT. Its protein product is CATRLTGALAPITDTQYF.

Here the CDR3 DNA reads TGTGCCTGGGCGTCAGGGCTTAACACCGGGGAGCTGTTTTTT. Translation: CAWASGLNTGELFF. This rearrangement joins TRBV30 to TRBJ2-2; possibly TRBD1 for D (5 bases). The V gene lost 5 bases and the J gene lost 2 bases, with 12 bases spanning the gap. CDR1 is GTSNPN, CDR2 SVGIG, per germline (reference sequence). The CDR3 contains 14 residues.